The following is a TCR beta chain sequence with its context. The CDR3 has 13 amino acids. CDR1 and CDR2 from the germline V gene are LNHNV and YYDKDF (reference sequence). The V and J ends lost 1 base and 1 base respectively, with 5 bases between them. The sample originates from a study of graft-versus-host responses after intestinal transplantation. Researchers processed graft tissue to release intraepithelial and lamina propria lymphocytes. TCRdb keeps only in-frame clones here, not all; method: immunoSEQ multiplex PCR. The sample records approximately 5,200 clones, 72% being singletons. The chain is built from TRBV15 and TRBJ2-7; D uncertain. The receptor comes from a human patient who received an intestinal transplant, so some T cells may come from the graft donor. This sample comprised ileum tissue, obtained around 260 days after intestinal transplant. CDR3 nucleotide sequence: TGTGCCACCAGCAGAGGCAGGTCCTACGAGCAGTACTTC. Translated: CATSRGRSYEQYF. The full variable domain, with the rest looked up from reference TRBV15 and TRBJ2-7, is DAMVIQNPRYQVTQFGKPVTLSCSQTLNHNVMYWYQQKSSQAPKLLFHYYDKDFNNEADTPDNFQSRRPNTSFCFLDIRSPGLGDTAMYLCATSRGRSYEQYFGPGTRLTVT.